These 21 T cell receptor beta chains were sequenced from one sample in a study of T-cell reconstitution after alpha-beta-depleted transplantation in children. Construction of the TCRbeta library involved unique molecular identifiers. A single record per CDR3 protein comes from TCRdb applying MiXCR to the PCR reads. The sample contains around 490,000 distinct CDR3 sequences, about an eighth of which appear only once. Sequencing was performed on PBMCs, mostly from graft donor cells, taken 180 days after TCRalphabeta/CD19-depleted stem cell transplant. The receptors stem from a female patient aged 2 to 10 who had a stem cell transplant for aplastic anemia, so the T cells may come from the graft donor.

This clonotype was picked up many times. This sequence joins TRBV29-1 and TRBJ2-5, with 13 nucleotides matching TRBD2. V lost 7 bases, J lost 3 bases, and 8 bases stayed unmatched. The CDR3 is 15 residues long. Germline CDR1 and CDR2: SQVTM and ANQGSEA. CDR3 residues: CSAHRLAGGEETQYF. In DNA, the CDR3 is TGCAGCGCTCATAGACTAGCGGGAGGAGAAGAGACCCAGTACTTC.

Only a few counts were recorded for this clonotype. The CDR3 region is CASRLAANGETQYF. CDR3 DNA sequence: TGTGCCAGCAGACTAGCAGCAAATGGAGAGACCCAGTACTTC. The V and J genes are TRBV27 and TRBJ2-5; a possible D gene is TRBD2 (6 bases). The CDR3 has 14 amino acids. Germline values: CDR1 MNHEY, CDR2 SMNVEV (reference sequence). The ends were cut back, 6 bases at V and 4 bases at J, with 15 bases in the middle.

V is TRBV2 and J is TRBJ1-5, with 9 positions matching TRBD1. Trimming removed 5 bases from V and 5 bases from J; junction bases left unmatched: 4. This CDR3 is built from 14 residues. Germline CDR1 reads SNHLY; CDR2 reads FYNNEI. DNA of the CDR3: TGTGCCAGCAGTATGGACAGGGGAGATCAGCCCCAGCATTTT. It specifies CASSMDRGDQPQHF.

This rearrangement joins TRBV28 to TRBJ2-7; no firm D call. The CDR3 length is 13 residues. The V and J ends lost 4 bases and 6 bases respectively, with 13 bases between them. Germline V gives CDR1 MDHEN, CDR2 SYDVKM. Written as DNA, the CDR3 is TGTGCCAGCAGTTCTTTTTTCGACGGCGAGCAGTACTTC. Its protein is CASSSFFDGEQYF.

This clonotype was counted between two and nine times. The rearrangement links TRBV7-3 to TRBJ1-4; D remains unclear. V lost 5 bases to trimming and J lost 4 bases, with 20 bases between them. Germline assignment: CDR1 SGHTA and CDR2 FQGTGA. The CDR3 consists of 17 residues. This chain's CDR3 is CASSLTAYTSGNEKLFF. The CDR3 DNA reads TGTGCCAGCAGCCTGACGGCTTACACGTCTGGTAATGAAAAACTGTTTTTT.

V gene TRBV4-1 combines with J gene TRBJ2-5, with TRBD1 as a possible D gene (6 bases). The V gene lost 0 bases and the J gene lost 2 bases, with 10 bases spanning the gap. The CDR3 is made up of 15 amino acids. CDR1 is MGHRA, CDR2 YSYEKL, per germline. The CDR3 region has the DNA TGCGCCAGCAGCCAAGAGCCGGGACAACAAGAGACCCAGTACTTC. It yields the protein CASSQEPGQQETQYF.

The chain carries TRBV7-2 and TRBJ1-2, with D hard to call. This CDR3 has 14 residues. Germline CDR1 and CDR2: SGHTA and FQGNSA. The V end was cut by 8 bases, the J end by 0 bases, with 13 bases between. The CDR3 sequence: CASGSTRTNYGYTF. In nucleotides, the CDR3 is TGTGCCAGCGGCTCAACAAGAACTAACTATGGCTACACCTTC.

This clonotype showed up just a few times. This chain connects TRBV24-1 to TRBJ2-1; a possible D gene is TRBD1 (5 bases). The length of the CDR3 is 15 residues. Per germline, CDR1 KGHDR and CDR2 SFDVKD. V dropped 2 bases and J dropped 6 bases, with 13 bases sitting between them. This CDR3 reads CATSDSRSGSNEQFF. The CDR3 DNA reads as TGTGCCACCAGTGATTCCCGTTCAGGGTCCAATGAGCAGTTCTTC.

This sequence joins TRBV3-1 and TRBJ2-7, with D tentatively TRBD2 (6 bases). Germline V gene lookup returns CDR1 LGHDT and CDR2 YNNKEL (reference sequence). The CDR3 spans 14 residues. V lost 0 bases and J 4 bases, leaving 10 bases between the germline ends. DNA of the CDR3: TGTGCCAGCAGCCAAGATCCCCGGGGGTACGAGCAGTACGTC. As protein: CASSQDPRGYEQYV.

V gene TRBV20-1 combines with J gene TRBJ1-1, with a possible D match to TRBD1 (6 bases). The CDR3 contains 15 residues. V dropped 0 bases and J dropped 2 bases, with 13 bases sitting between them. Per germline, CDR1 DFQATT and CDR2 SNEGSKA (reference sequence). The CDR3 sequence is CSARDWTAYNTEAFF. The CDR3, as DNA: TGCAGTGCTAGAGATTGGACAGCTTACAACACTGAAGCTTTCTTT.

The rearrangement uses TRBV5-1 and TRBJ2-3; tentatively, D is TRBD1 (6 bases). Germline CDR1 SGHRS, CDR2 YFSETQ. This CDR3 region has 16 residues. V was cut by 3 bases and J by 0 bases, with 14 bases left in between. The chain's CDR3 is CASSYHPTGSTDTQYF. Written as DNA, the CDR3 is TGCGCCAGCAGCTACCACCCGACAGGTAGCACAGATACGCAGTATTTT.

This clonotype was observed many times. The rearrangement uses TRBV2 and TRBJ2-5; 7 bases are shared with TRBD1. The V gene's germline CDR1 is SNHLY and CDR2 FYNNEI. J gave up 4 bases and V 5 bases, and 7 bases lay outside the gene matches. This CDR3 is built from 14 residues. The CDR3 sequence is CASSSDRVGETQYF. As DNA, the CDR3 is TGTGCCAGCAGTTCCGACAGGGTGGGAGAGACCCAGTACTTC.

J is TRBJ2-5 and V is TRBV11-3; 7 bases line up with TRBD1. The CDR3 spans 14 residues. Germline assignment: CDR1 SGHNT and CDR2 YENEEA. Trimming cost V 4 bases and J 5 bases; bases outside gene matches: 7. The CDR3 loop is CASSYRQGMETQYF. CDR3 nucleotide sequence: TGTGCCAGCAGCTACAGACAGGGAATGGAGACCCAGTACTTC.

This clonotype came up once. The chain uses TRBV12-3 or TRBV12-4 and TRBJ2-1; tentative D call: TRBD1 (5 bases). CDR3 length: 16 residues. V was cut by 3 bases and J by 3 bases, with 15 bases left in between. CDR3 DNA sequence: TGTGCCAGCAGTTTTAGGGGCTGGGGCGGCTACAATGAGCAGTTCTTC. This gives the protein CASSFRGWGGYNEQFF.

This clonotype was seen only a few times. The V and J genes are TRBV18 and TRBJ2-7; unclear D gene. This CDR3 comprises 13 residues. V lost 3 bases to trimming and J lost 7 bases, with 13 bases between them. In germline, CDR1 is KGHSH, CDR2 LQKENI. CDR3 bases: TGTGCCAGCTCACCGGGGAACTCTTGGGAGCAGTACTTC. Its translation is CASSPGNSWEQYF.

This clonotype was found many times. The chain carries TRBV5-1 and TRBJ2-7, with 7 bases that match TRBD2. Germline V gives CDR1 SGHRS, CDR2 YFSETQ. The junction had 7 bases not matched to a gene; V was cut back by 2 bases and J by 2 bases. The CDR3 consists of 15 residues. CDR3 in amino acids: CASSFLTSRPYEQYF. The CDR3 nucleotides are TGCGCCAGCAGCTTCTTGACTAGCCGACCCTACGAGCAGTACTTC.

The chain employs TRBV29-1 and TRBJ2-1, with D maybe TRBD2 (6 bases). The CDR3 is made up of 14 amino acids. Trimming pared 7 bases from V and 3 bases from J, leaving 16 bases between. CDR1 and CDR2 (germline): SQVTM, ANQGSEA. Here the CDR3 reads CSGRPGLHYNEQFF. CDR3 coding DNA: TGCAGCGGCCGCCCGGGACTCCACTACAATGAGCAGTTCTTC.

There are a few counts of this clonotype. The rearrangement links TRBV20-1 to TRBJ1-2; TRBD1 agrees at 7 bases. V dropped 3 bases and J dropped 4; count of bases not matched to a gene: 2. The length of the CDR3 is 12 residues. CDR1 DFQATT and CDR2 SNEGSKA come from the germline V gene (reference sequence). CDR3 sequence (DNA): TGCAGTGCTAGGGCAGGGGGCTATGGCTACACCTTC. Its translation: CSARAGGYGYTF.

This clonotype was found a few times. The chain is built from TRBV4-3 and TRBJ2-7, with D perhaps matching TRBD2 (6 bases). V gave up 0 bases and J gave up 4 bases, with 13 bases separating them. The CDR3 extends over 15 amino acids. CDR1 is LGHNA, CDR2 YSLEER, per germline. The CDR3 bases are TGCGCCAGCAGCCAAGAAGCGGGTTGGAGTTACGAGCAGTACGTC. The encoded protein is CASSQEAGWSYEQYV.

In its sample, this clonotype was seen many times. The CDR3 protein is CASSPRGLGTYEQYF. The CDR3 DNA reads TGTGCCAGCAGCCCCCGTGGCTTGGGGACCTACGAGCAGTACTTC. The chain links TRBV9 to TRBJ2-7; D ambiguous. Germline V gives CDR1 SGDLS, CDR2 YYNGEE. V shed 4 bases and J shed 2 bases, with 16 bases lying between them. This CDR3 has 15 residues.

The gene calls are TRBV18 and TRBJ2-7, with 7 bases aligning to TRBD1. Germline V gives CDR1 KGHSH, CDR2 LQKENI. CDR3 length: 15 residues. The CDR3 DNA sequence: TGTGCCAGCTCTCCTGACAGGGCAGGTCACTACGGGCAGTACGTC. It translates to CASSPDRAGHYGQYV.